This is a list of T cell receptor beta chains from one sample in a study of shared clonotypes between healthy human individuals. Only in-frame clones appear in the TCRdb table, and some are missing; sequencing was by immunoSEQ multiplex PCR. In the table there are about 1.5 million clones, around 98% of which are singletons. The source material was naive CD4+ T cells sorted from blood. These receptors were collected from a man younger than 40 in good health. Each CDR3 is given with its conserved first and last residue. A D gene is named only where the DNA matches it firmly.

DNA,CDR3,D,length,J,V
TGTGCCAGCAGCGTAGTGGGACAGGGGGACTCGAGCACCTTC,CASSVVGQGDSSTF,TRBD1,14,TRBJ1-2,TRBV9
TGTGCCAGCAGCGTCTCCACAGCGGGGCCCCAGTACTTC,CASSVSTAGPQYF,TRBD2,13,TRBJ2-5,TRBV9
TGTGCCAGTTCTACCTCGTGGGCTGACAGGGAGAACACCGGGGAGCTGTTTTTT,CASSTSWADRENTGELFF,TRBD1,18,TRBJ2-2,TRBV28
TGTGCCAGCGGTTTAGTTTTGGGACTAGCGGTTATTTACAATGAGCAGTTCTTC,CASGLVLGLAVIYNEQFF,TRBD2,18,TRBJ2-1,TRBV28
TGTGCCAGCAGCGTTGAACAGGGAGATACGCAGTATTTT,CASSVEQGDTQYF,.,13,TRBJ2-3,TRBV9
TGTGCCAGCAGCTCGTTGGGGGGTGGCGAAAAACTGTTTTTT,CASSSLGGGEKLFF,.,14,TRBJ1-4,TRBV28
TGTGCCAGCAGCTTGGTTGTGATGGGAGAGACCCAGTACTTC,CASSLVVMGETQYF,.,14,TRBJ2-5,TRBV5-6
TGTGCCAGCAGCGGGGGACCACAGGGGCCAAATTCCTATGGCTACACCTTC,CASSGGPQGPNSYGYTF,TRBD1,17,TRBJ1-2,TRBV9
TGTGCCAGCAGCCAACAGAACTATGGCTACACCTTC,CASSQQNYGYTF,.,12,TRBJ1-2,TRBV14
TGTGCCAGCAGACCCCCGCGCCAGGGGGTGTACAATGAGCAGTTCTTC,CASRPPRQGVYNEQFF,TRBD1,16,TRBJ2-1,TRBV6-6
TGTGCCAGCTCATCCCGACAGGGGGGCACAGATACGCAGTATTTT,CASSSRQGGTDTQYF,TRBD1,15,TRBJ2-3,TRBV18
TGTGCCACCAGTCGCGAGGCAGGGGGCAGCTACGAGCAGTACTTC,CATSREAGGSYEQYF,TRBD1,15,TRBJ2-7,TRBV10-3
TGCGCCAGCAGCAGTCCTTCATCTTCCCGGACTACACAGTTCTTC,CASSSPSSSRTTQFF,.,15,TRBJ2-1,TRBV10-1
TGTGCCAGCAGCCCGGGACAGCTAAGCTCCTACGAGCAGTACTTC,CASSPGQLSSYEQYF,TRBD1,15,TRBJ2-7,TRBV6-5
TGTGCCAGCAGCTTGGTTCGACACGGGGGCCTAAACCAGTATTTT,CASSLVRHGGLNQYF,.,15,TRBJ2-3,TRBV5-6